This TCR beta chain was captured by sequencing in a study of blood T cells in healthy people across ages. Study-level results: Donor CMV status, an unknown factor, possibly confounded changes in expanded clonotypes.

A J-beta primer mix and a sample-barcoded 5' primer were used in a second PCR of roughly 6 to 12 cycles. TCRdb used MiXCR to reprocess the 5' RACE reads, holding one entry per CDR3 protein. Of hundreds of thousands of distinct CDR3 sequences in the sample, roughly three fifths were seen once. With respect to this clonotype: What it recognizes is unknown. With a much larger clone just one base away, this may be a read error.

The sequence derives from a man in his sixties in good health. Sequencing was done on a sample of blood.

The CDR3 coding sequence is TGTGCCAGCAGCTTCAAGGGGGCGACGACCCAGTACTTC. It translates to CASSFKGATTQYF. The chain employs TRBV7-2 and TRBJ2-5; 7 bases align to TRBD1. Germline V CDR1 and CDR2: SGHTA, FQGNSA. J was trimmed by 7 bases and V by 3 bases; bases with no gene match: 5. This CDR3 has 13 amino acids.